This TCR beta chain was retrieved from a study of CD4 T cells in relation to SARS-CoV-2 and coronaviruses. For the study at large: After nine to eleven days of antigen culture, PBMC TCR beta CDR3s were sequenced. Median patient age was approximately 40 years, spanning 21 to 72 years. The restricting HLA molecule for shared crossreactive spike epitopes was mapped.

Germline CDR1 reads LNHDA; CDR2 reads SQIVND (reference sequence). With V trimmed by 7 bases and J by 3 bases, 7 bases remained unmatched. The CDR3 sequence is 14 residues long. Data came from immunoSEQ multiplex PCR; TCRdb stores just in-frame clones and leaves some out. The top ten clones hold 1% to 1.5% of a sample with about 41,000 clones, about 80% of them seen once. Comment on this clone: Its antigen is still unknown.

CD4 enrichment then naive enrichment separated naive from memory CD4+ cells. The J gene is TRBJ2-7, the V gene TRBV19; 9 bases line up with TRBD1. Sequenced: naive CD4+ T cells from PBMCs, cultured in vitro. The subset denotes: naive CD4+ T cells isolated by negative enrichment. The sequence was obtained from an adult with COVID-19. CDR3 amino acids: CASKARTGVYEQYF. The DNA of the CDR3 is TGTGCCAGTAAGGCTCGGACAGGGGTCTACGAGCAGTACTTC.